This T cell receptor (beta chain) was found in a study of blood T cell repertoires in COVID-19. Study-level background: Italy, Spain and the United States were the sources of the convalescent and acute COVID-19 samples. Sample material is recorded as cDNA or gDNA derived from T cells, B-cell-depleted T cells, or PBMCs.

V was cut by 2 bases and J by 6 bases, with 19 bases left in between. The germline CDR1 and CDR2 sequences are SGHVS and FNYEAQ. The CDR3 has 17 residues. As handled by the study authors: The authors estimated nucleated cell counts from reference gene primer amplification. TCRdb's table, derived via immunoSEQ multiplex PCR, lists solely in-frame clones and lacks some. V, J and clone size reflect that table, while D and trimming were determined from the DNA. The data show tens of thousands of clones, 90% seen once. The sequence was obtained from an elderly woman with active or convalescent COVID-19. The V and J genes are TRBV7-6 and TRBJ2-2, with TRBD2 as a possible D gene (5 bases). The sample consisted of peripheral blood. The CDR3 protein is CASSLMGVGATAGELFF. CDR3 coding DNA: TGTGCCAGCAGCTTAATGGGAGTGGGTGCCACAGCCGGGGAGCTGTTTTTT.